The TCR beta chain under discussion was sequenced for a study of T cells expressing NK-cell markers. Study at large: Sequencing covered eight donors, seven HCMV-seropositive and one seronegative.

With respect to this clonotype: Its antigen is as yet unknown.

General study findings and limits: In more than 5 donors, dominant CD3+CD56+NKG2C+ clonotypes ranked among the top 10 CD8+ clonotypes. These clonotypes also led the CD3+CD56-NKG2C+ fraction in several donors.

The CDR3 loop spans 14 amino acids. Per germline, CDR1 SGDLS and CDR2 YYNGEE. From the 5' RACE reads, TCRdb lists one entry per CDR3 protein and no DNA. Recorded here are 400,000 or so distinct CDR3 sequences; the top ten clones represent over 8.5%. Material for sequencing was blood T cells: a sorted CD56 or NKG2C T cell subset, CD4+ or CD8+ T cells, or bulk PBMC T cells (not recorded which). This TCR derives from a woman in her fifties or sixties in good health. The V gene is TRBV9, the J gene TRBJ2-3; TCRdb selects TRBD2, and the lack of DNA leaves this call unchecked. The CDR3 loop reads CASSAGGLAGTQYF.